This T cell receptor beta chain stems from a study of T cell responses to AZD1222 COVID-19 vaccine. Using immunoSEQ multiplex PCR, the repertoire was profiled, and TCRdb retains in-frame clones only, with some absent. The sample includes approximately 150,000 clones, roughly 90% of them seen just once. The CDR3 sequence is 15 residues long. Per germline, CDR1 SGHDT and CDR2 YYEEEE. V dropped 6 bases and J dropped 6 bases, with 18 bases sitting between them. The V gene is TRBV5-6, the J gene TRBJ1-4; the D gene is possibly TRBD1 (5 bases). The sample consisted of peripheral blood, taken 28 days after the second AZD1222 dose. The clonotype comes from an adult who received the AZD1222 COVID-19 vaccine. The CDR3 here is CASIRRGEGYEKLFF. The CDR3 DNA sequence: TGTGCCAGCATCCGTCGGGGGGAAGGATATGAAAAACTGTTTTTT.